Presented here are 12 T cell receptor beta chains from one specimen sequenced in a study of shared clonotypes between healthy human individuals. Measured with immunoSEQ multiplex PCR; TCRdb has only the in-frame clones, and not every one. Of about 340,000 clones listed, less than 85% are singletons. Source material: memory CD4+ T cells sorted from blood. Subset of the sample: CD45RA-negative fraction. These receptors all stem from a man aged 25 to 40 in good health.

Comment on this clone: Other DNA sequences within the sample encode an identical CDR3. This chain links TRBV7-2 with TRBJ2-7; D remains unclear. V was clipped by 5 bases and J by 4 bases, with 6 bases between them. The CDR3 covers 11 residues. Germline V gene lookup returns CDR1 SGHTA and CDR2 FQGNSA. In nucleotides, the CDR3 is TGTGCCAGCAGCCTTAATTACGAGCAGTACTTC. It codes for CASSLNYEQYF.

The genes are TRBV6-1 and TRBJ1-4; D is unresolved. The germline CDR1 and CDR2 sequences are MNHNS and SASEGT. The V and J ends lost 8 bases and 8 bases respectively, with 21 bases between them. The CDR3 has 15 residues. CDR3: CASAALSLGGEKLFF. CDR3 bases: TGTGCCAGCGCCGCTCTAAGTTTAGGAGGCGAAAAACTGTTTTTT.

V is TRBV29-1 and J is TRBJ2-5; no reliable D call. Trimming left V 5 bases short and J 2 bases short, with 9 bases between. The CDR3 is made up of 12 amino acids. The germline V gene encodes CDR1 SQVTM and CDR2 ANQGSEA. The CDR3 is CSVSRRQETQYF. CDR3 DNA: TGCAGCGTTTCCCGTAGACAAGAGACCCAGTACTTC.

This clone showed up many times. The V call is TRBV14, the J call TRBJ2-7; possible D gene TRBD1, 6 bases. V was clipped by 1 base and J by 6 bases, with 13 bases between them. Per germline, CDR1 SGHDN and CDR2 FVKESK. This CDR3 comprises 14 residues. CDR3 protein: CASSQGTVSSEQYF. In nucleotides, the CDR3 is TGTGCCAGCAGCCAAGGGACAGTTAGTTCCGAGCAGTACTTC.

The chain has TRBV5-5 and TRBJ2-7, with D possibly matching TRBD2 (6 bases). CDR3 length: 15 amino acids. Trimming took 0 bases from V and 2 from J, leaving 12 bases between them. Germline CDR1 SGHKS, CDR2 YYEKEE (reference sequence). The CDR3 is CASSLEGGTPYEQYF. CDR3 DNA sequence: TGTGCCAGCAGCTTGGAGGGCGGGACCCCCTACGAGCAGTACTTC.

This chain links TRBV18 with TRBJ1-3, with D uncertain. Between the trimmed V and J ends, which lost 2 bases and 0 bases, there was a span of 14 bases. Germline-derived CDR1 and CDR2 are KGHSH and LQKENI. There are 17 residues in the CDR3. The CDR3 loop reads CASSPIGQTVSGNTIYF. CDR3 DNA: TGTGCCAGCTCACCAATTGGTCAGACCGTCTCTGGAAACACCATATATTTT.

This clone appeared a few times. The chain has TRBV19 and TRBJ2-3; D gene uncertain. Germline V gene sequence: CDR1 LNHDA, CDR2 SQIVND (reference sequence). Trimming removed 6 bases from V and 0 bases from J, with 10 bases in between. This CDR3 has 14 amino acids. For the CDR3, the DNA is TGTGCCAGTAGGGTTGGAACTAGCACAGATACGCAGTATTTT. Its translation is CASRVGTSTDTQYF.

The genes are TRBV6-5 and TRBJ2-7; a possible D gene is TRBD2 (6 bases). CDR1 is MNHEY, CDR2 SVGAGI, per germline. V was clipped by 0 bases and J by 2 bases, with 14 bases between them. This CDR3 is built from 16 residues. CDR3: CASSYSPSERTYEQYF. CDR3 sequence (DNA): TGTGCCAGCAGTTACTCCCCTAGCGAGAGGACCTACGAGCAGTACTTC.

This clone was seen only once. The chain uses TRBV5-1 and TRBJ1-1; tentative D call: TRBD1 (5 bases). Germline V gene sequence: CDR1 SGHRS, CDR2 YFSETQ. The ends were cut back, 0 bases at V and 8 bases at J, with 17 bases in the middle. The CDR3 runs 15 residues. CDR3 nucleotides: TGCGCCAGCAGCTTGGTGGGGAACCTTGACAGAGAAGCTTTCTTT. Translated, it gives CASSLVGNLDREAFF.

The rearrangement uses TRBV6-5 and TRBJ2-1, with D perhaps assigned TRBD1 or TRBD2 (6 bases each). The germline CDR1 and CDR2 sequences are MNHEY and SVGAGI. This CDR3 comprises 11 residues. Trimming shortened V by 7 bases and J by 10 bases, and 11 bases separated the two germline ends. CDR3 in amino acids: CASTGAGEQFF. Here the CDR3 DNA reads TGTGCCAGCACGGGGGCGGGGGAGCAGTTCTTC.

Details on this clone: The sample holds other DNA sequences that translate to the same CDR3. The chain joins TRBV27 to TRBJ1-5; a possible D gene is TRBD1 (5 bases). The CDR3 sequence is 12 residues long. Trimming took off 3 bases at V and 5 bases at J, with 5 bases between the two ends. The V gene's germline CDR1 is MNHEY and CDR2 SMNVEV (reference sequence). The CDR3 sequence: CASSFRDQPQHF. The CDR3 coding sequence is TGTGCCAGCAGTTTCAGGGATCAGCCCCAGCATTTT.

This clone was picked up one time. The chain couples TRBV15 to TRBJ2-3; D remains unclear. The CDR3 has 14 residues. Trimming removed 1 base from V and 4 bases from J, with 9 bases in between. Germline V gene lookup returns CDR1 LNHNV and CDR2 YYDKDF (reference sequence). The CDR3 sequence is CATSRGTAPDTQYF. The CDR3 DNA is TGTGCCACCAGCAGAGGTACAGCCCCAGATACGCAGTATTTT.